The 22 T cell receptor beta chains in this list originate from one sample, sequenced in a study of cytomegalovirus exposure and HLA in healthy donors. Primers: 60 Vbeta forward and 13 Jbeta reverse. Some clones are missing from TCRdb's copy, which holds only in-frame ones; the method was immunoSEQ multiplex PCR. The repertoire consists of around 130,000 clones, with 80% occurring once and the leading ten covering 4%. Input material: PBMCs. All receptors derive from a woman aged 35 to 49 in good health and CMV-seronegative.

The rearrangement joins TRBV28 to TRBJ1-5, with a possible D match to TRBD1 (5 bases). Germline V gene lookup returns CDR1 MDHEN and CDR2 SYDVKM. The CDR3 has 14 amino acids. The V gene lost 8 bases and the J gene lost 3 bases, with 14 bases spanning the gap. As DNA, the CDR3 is TGTGCCAGCGGGTATGGGGGGGTCAATCAGCCCCAGCATTTT. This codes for CASGYGGVNQPQHF.

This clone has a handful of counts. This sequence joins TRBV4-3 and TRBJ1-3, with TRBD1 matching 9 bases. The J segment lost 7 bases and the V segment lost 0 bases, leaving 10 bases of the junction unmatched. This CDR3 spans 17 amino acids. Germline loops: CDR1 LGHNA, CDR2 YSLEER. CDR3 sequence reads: CASSQEPHRGQANTIYF. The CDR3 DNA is TGCGCCAGCAGCCAAGAGCCCCACAGGGGGCAGGCCAACACCATATATTTT.

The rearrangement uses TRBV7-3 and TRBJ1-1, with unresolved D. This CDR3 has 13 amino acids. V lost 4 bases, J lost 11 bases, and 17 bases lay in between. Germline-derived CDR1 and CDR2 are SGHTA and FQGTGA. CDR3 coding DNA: TGTGCCAGCAGCTCCCGGCCCGATCGGCGGGCTTTCTTT. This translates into CASSSRPDRRAFF.

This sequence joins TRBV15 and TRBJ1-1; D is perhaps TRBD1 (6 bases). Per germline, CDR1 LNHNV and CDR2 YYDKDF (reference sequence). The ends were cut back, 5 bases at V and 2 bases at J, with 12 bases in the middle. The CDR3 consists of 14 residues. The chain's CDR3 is CATSPRTENTEAFF. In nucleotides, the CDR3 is TGTGCCACCAGCCCACGGACAGAAAACACTGAAGCTTTCTTT.

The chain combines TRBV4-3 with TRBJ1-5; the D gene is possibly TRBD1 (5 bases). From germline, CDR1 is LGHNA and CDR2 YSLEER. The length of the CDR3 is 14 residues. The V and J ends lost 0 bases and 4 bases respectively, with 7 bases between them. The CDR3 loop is CASSQDGGNQPQHF. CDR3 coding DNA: TGCGCCAGCAGCCAAGATGGGGGGAATCAGCCCCAGCATTTT.

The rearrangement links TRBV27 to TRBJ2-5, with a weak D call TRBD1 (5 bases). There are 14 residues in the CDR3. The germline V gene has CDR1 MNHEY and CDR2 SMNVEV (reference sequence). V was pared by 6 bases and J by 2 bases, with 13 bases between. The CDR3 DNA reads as TGTGCCAGCAGCGCAGGGTACGGGCAAGAGACCCAGTACTTC. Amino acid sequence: CASSAGYGQETQYF.

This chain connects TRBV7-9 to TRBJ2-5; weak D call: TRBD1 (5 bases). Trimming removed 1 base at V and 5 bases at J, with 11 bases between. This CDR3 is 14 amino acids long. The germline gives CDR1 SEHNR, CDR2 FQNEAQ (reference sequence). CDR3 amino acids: CASSLVPGYETQYF. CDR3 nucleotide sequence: TGTGCCAGCAGCTTAGTCCCAGGGTACGAGACCCAGTACTTC. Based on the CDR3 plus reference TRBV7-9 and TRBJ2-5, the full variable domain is DTGVSQNPRHKITKRGQNVTFRCDPISEHNRLYWYRQTLGQGPEFLTYFQNEAQLEKSRLLSDRFSAERPKGSFSTLEIQRTEQGDSAMYLCASSLVPGYETQYFGPGTRLLVL.

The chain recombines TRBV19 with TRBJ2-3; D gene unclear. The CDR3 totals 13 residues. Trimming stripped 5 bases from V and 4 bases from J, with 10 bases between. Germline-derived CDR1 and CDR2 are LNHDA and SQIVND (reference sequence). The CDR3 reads CASSHGESDTQYF. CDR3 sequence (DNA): TGTGCCAGTAGTCACGGAGAGTCAGATACGCAGTATTTT.

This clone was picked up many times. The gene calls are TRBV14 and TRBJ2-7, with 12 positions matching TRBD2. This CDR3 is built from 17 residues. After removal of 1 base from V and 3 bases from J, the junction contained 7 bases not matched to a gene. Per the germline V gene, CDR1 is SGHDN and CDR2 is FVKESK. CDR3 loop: CASSQGVLAGGDYEQYF. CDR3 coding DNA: TGTGCCAGCAGCCAAGGGGTGCTAGCGGGAGGGGACTACGAGCAGTACTTC.

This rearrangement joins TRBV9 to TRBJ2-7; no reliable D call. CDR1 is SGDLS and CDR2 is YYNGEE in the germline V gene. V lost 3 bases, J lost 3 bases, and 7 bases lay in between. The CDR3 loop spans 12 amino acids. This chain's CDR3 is CASSATGYEQYF. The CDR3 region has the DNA TGTGCCAGCAGCGCCACTGGCTACGAGCAGTACTTC.

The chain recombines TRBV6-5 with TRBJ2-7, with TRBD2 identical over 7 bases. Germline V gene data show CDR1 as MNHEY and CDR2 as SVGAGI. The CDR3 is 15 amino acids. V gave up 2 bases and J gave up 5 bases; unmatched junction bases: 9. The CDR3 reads CASSYNQGGSHEQYF. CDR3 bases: TGTGCCAGCAGTTACAACCAGGGAGGGTCTCACGAGCAGTACTTC.

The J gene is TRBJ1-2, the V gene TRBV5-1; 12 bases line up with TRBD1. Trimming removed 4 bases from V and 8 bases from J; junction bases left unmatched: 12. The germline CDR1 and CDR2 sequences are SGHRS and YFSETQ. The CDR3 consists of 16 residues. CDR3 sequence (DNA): TGCGCCAGCAGCCCAAACCCGGGACAGGGGGCCCGAGGCTACACCTTC. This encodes CASSPNPGQGARGYTF.

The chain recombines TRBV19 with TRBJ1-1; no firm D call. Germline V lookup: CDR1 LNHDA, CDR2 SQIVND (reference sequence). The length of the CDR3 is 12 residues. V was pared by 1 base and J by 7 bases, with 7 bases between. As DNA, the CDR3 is TGTGCCAGTAGTATAGCGGGGAATGAAGCTTTCTTT. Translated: CASSIAGNEAFF.

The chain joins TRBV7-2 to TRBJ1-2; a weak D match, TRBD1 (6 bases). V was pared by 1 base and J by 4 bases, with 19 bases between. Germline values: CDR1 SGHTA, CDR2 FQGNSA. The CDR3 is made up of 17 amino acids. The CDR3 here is CASSLGPSGAIIYGYTF. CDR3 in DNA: TGTGCCAGCAGCTTAGGGCCCTCAGGGGCGATAATCTATGGCTACACCTTC. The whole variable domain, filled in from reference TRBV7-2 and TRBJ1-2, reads GAGVSQSPSNKVTEKGKDVELRCDPISGHTALYWYRQSLGQGLEFLIYFQGNSAPDKSGLPSDRFSAERTGGSVSTLTIQRTQQEDSAVYLCASSLGPSGAIIYGYTFGSGTRLTVV.

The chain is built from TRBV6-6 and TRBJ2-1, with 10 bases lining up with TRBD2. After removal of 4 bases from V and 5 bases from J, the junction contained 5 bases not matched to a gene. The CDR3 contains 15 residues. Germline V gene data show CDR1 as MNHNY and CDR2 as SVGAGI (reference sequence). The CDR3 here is CASSSPSGGHNEQFF. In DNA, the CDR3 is TGTGCCAGCAGTTCCCCTAGCGGGGGCCACAATGAGCAGTTCTTC.

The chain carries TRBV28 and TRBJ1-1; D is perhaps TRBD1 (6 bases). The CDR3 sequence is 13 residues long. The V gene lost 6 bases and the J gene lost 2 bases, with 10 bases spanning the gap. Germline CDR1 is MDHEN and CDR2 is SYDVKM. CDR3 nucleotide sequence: TGTGCCAGCAGCCGCAGGGGAAACACTGAAGCTTTCTTT. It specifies CASSRRGNTEAFF. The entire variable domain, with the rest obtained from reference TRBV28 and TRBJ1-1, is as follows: DVKVTQSSRYLVKRTGEKVFLECVQDMDHENMFWYRQDPGLGLRLIYFSYDVKMKEKGDIPEGYSVSREKKERFSLILESASTNQTSMYLCASSRRGNTEAFFGQGTRLTVV.

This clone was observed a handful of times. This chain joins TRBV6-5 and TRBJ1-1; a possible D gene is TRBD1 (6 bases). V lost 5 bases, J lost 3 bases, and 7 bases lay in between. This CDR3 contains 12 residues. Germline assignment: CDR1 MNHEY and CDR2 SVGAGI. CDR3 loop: CASSPGDTEAFF. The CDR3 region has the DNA TGTGCCAGCAGTCCAGGGGACACTGAAGCTTTCTTT.

The CDR3 loop reads CASSRTGGGNTIYF. As DNA, the CDR3 is TGCGCCAGCAGTCGGACAGGGGGTGGAAACACCATATATTTT. The rearrangement uses TRBV5-1 and TRBJ1-3; 10 bases fit TRBD1. Trimming removed 5 bases from V and 3 bases from J; junction bases left unmatched: 2. This CDR3 spans 14 amino acids. CDR1 is SGHRS and CDR2 is YFSETQ in the germline V gene.

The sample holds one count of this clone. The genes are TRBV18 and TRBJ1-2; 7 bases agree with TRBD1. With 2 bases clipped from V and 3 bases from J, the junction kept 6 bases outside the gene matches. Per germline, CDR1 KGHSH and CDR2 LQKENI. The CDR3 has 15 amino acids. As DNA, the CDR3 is TGTGCCAGCTCACCATCGACAGGGACCCACTATGGCTACACCTTC. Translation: CASSPSTGTHYGYTF.

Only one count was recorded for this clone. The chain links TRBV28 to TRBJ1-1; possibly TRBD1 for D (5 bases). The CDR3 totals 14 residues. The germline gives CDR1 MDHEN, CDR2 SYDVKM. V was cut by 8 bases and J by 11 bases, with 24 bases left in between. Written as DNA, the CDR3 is TGTGCCAGCCGGGGGGGGTACGATCGCCCTTGGGCTTTCTTT. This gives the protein CASRGGYDRPWAFF.

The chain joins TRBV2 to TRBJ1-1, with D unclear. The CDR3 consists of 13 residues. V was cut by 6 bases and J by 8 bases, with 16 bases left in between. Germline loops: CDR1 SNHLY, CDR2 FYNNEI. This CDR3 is CASRTAQKREAFF. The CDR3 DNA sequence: TGTGCCAGCAGGACCGCACAGAAACGGGAAGCTTTCTTT.

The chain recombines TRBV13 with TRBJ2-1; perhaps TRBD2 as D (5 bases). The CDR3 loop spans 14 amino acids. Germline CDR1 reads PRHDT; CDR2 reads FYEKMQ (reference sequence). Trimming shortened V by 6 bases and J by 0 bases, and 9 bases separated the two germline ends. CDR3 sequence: CASRERSSYNEQFF. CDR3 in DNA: TGTGCCAGCAGGGAGCGGAGCTCCTACAATGAGCAGTTCTTC.